This TCR beta chain was captured by sequencing in a study of cytomegalovirus exposure and HLA in healthy donors. Generated by immunoSEQ multiplex PCR, the TCRdb table keeps only in-frame clones and is missing some. The data hold 130,000 to 150,000 clones, with 89% observed a single time. This clonotype originated in a young woman in good health and CMV-seropositive. The sample was PBMCs.

CDR3 bases: TGTGCCAGCAGCTTTGGACAGGGCGCGTATAATTCACCCCTCCACTTT. Amino acid sequence: CASSFGQGAYNSPLHF. The rearrangement links TRBV7-9 to TRBJ1-6; 8 nucleotides match TRBD1. This CDR3 is 16 amino acids long. The germline V gene has CDR1 SEHNR and CDR2 FQNEAQ (reference sequence). Losses at the gene ends were 3 bases for V and 4 bases for J; bases not matched to a gene: 5.